These 8 T cell receptor beta chains share one sample of origin, sequenced in a study of CXCR3-negative and CXCR3-positive naive CD8 T cells. cDNA libraries for TRB were generated by 5' RACE incorporating UMI labels. TCRdb reprocessed the 5' RACE reads and keeps a single row for each CDR3 protein, giving no DNA. The listing contains about 40,000 distinct CDR3 sequences. Sequences were obtained from memory CD8+ T cells from blood. The receptors come from a human donor in good health. Some clones in this sample may be carry-over from other donors' samples.

This rearrangement joins TRBV7-9 to TRBJ2-1; checking the TCRdb D call of TRBD2 is not possible without DNA. This CDR3 has 15 residues. In germline, CDR1 is SEHNR, CDR2 FQNEAQ (reference sequence). The CDR3 region is CASSQHWGGEGEQFF.

The rearrangement uses TRBV29-1 and TRBJ2-1; absent DNA, TCRdb's TRBD1 call cannot be checked. The CDR3 runs 14 residues. Germline values: CDR1 SQVTM, CDR2 ANQGSEA. The CDR3 loop is CSVDGGRGYNEQFF.

The chain combines TRBV29-1 with TRBJ2-3; TCRdb selects TRBD1, and the lack of DNA leaves this call unchecked. Germline assignment: CDR1 SQVTM and CDR2 ANQGSEA. The CDR3 loop spans 14 amino acids. CDR3 sequence reads: CSIPGQGFTDTQYF.

This chain joins TRBV6-2 or TRBV6-3 and TRBJ1-5. The CDR3 totals 14 residues. The germline V gene has CDR1 MNHEY and CDR2 SVGEGT. The CDR3 sequence: CASSWGEVRQPQHF.

This chain connects TRBV29-1 to TRBJ2-1; TCRdb outputs TRBD1, but without DNA this stays unchecked. The CDR3 covers 13 residues. From germline, CDR1 is SQVTM and CDR2 ANQGSEA. Here the CDR3 reads CSAAGQGYNEQFF.

This sequence joins TRBV7-2 and TRBJ2-5; TCRdb's D call of TRBD1 is untestable without DNA. The germline CDR1 and CDR2 sequences are SGHTA and FQGNSA. The CDR3 consists of 19 residues. Here the CDR3 reads CASSSDRGLSGAGRSTQYF.

The chain couples TRBV4-2 to TRBJ1-1; TCRdb lists TRBD1, though no DNA is available to test this call. The CDR3 is made up of 16 amino acids. CDR1 and CDR2 (germline): LGHNA, YNFKEQ. This chain's CDR3 is CASSQAGTGQNTEAFF.

V is TRBV14 and J is TRBJ2-4. The CDR3 is 17 residues long. The germline V gene has CDR1 SGHDN and CDR2 FVKESK. The CDR3 reads CASSQATTGLAKNIQYF.